The rows below give T cell receptor beta chains drawn from one sample of a study of blood T cell repertoires in COVID-19. This table comes from immunoSEQ multiplex PCR, and its TCRdb copy is limited to in-frame clones, with some not included. Of 60,000 to 80,000 clones in the sample, approximately 85% were seen once. Material for sequencing was peripheral blood. The receptors stem from a human donor in a cohort sampled during active COVID-19. The CDR3 runs from the conserved cysteine through the conserved F or W. D genes are given only for firm matches. Only part of the rows carry a size: once, few, many, or a class if the clone is expanded.

-	TRBV21-1	-	TRBJ2-7	TGTGCCAGCAGCAAAGACGGGGAATACTACGAGCAGTACTTC	CASSKDGEYYEQYF
-	TRBV5-4	TRBD2	TRBJ2-5	TGTGCCAGCAGGGGGGGAGGGGAGACCCAGTACTTC	CASRGGGETQYF
once	TRBV2	TRBD2	TRBJ2-7	TGTGCCAGCGGGAGGGCGTCGGGTTCCGAGCAGTACTTC	CASGRASGSEQYF
-	TRBV19	-	TRBJ2-7	TGTGCCAGTAGTCCGGGGTGGAATCAACTTACCTACGAGCAGTACTTC	CASSPGWNQLTYEQYF
-	TRBV11-1	TRBD1	TRBJ2-7	TGTGCCAGCAGCCAAGCCGGGACAGGGAGGCCCGAGCAGTACTTC	CASSQAGTGRPEQYF
-	TRBV7-9	-	TRBJ1-2	TGTGCCAGCAGCTTCAGGGTGTTGGATGGCTACACCTTC	CASSFRVLDGYTF
-	TRBV4-1	TRBD1	TRBJ1-4	TGCGCCAGCAGCCCAGGCGGTGGACAGGGGGGGGAAAAACTGTTTTTT	CASSPGGGQGGEKLFF
-	TRBV7-9	-	TRBJ1-2	TGTGCCAGCAGCTCCTTCGGCAGGGAGGATGGCTACACCTTC	CASSSFGREDGYTF
-	TRBV7-9	TRBD1	TRBJ2-7	TGTGCCACTTCAGGGGACAGATCCCTCTACGAGCAGTACTTC	CATSGDRSLYEQYF
-	TRBV4-1	TRBD2	TRBJ2-3	TGCGCCAGCAGCCACGGAGGACTAGCGGGGGGGAATACAGATACGCAGTATTTT	CASSHGGLAGGNTDTQYF
-	TRBV30	TRBD1	TRBJ2-4	TGTGCCTGGGGGGGACAGACCAAAAACATTCAGTACTTC	CAWGGQTKNIQYF
-	TRBV18	TRBD1	TRBJ1-1	TGTGCCAGCTCACCAAGGGGACAGGGGGCGCGGAACACTGAAGCTTTCTTT	CASSPRGQGARNTEAFF
-	TRBV20-1	-	TRBJ1-2	TGCAGTGCTAGTTTGCACTCCCTGCGGGGCTACACCTTC	CSASLHSLRGYTF
-	TRBV3-1/TRBV3-2	TRBD2	TRBJ2-2	TGTGCCAGCAGCCGGAGCGGGAGTTACGGGGAGCTGTTTTTT	CASSRSGSYGELFF
-	TRBV11-2	-	TRBJ2-1	TGTGCCAGCAGCTCCGCACAAGCCGGGTACAATGAGCAGTTCTTC	CASSSAQAGYNEQFF
-	TRBV5-5	-	TRBJ1-6	TGTGCCAGCAGCTTGGCCCGCTATAATTCACCCCTCCACTTT	CASSLARYNSPLHF
-	TRBV24-1	-	TRBJ1-1	TGTGCCACCAGGGGAGGACTGAACACTGAAGCTTTCTTT	CATRGGLNTEAFF
-	TRBV6-2/TRBV6-3	-	TRBJ2-6	TGTGCCAGCAGCAAGCTACGAAGGGGTTATTCTGGGGCCAACGTCCTGACTTTC	CASSKLRRGYSGANVLTF
-	TRBV11-2	TRBD2	TRBJ2-5	TGTGCCAGCAGCTTGACTAGCGGGCAAGAGACCCAGTACTTC	CASSLTSGQETQYF
-	TRBV5-1	TRBD1	TRBJ1-2	TGCGCCAGCAGCTCCTCCGGGACAGGGGTGGTTGGCTACACCTTC	CASSSSGTGVVGYTF
-	TRBV6-2/TRBV6-3	-	TRBJ1-2	TGTGCCAGCAGTTATGGGCTCTCTACTGGCTACACCTTC	CASSYGLSTGYTF
-	TRBV7-3	TRBD1	TRBJ2-1	TGTGCCAGCAGCTTATCCCCCAGGGGGATCGATGAGCAGTTCTTC	CASSLSPRGIDEQFF